The clone carrying this TCR beta chain was found once. Its antigen is unidentified. The sample originates from a study of long-term antiretroviral therapy in people with HIV. Findings and limits, study-wide: Controls had broader CDR3 length ranges than HIV repertoires did.

Version v3.0 of the immunoSEQ assay ran at survey level. The table came from immunoSEQ multiplex PCR; TCRdb's copy has only in-frame clones and leaves some out. Of about 19,000 clones in the sample, 75% to 85% were seen once. The CDR3 sequence is 15 residues long. Germline trimming cut 4 bases from V and 5 bases from J; bases unmatched to any gene: 4. Germline CDR1 and CDR2: KGHSH and LQKENI. The material was unsorted PBMCs, obtained at the start of antiretroviral therapy, before treatment. The receptor was derived from a man between 18 and 35 years old with HIV. The chain uses TRBV18 and TRBJ2-2, with 10 nucleotides matching TRBD1. CDR3 sequence reads: CASSRQGAHTGELFF. As DNA, the CDR3 is TGTGCCAGCTCACGACAGGGGGCGCATACCGGGGAGCTGTTTTTT.